This T cell receptor beta chain appears in the sequencing data of a study of a mutant IDH1 vaccine in newly diagnosed glioma. Study context: The treated population exhibited a male proportion of roughly 60%, a female proportion of about 38%, and a mean age of roughly 41 years. Pretreatment consisted of radiotherapy, temozolomide, or both, with most receiving both. Broader study findings: Vaccine-induced immune responses occurred in roughly 93% of patients. With respect to changes in top peripheral T cell clonotypes, pseudoprogression seemed unrelated.

As to time point: week 11, during vaccination. Each dose of the vaccine consisted of 300 ug of mutant IDH1 20-mer peptide, with topical imiquimod. Sequencing was performed with immunoSEQ multiplex PCR; in TCRdb, only in-frame clones are kept and a portion is missing. The data show around 130,000 clones, 80% seen once. Remarks on this clone: Its antigen is not known.

V lost 6 bases and J lost 4, with 12 bases in between. CDR3 size: 13 residues. The germline gives CDR1 LNHDA, CDR2 SQIVND (reference sequence). The source material was PBMCs, sampled from a glioma patient whose treatment included an IDH1 peptide vaccine. The chain has TRBV19 and TRBJ1-2, with D unclear. The source of this sequence is a man between 35 and 55 years old with glioma. This CDR3 reads CASRRERVYGYTF. The CDR3 DNA reads as TGTGCCAGTAGGAGGGAGAGGGTCTATGGCTACACCTTC.